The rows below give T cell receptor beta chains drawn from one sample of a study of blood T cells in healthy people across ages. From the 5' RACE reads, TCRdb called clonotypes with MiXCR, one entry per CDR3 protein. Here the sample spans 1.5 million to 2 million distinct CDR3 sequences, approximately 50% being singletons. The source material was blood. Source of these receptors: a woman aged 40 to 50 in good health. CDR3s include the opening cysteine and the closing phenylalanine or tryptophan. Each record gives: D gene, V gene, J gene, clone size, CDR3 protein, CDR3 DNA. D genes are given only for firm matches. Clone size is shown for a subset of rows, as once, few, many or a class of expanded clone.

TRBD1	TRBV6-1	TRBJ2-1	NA	CASSEAGLGDRGQETQFF	TGTGCCAGCAGTGAAGCCGGGTTGGGGGACAGGGGACAAGAGACCCAGTTCTTC
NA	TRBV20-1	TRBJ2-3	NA	CSARERKTSTDTQYF	TGCAGTGCTAGAGAACGTAAAACTAGCACAGATACGCAGTATTTT
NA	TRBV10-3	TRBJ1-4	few	CAISEGSNEKLFF	TGTGCCATCAGCGAGGGTTCGAATGAAAAACTGTTTTTT
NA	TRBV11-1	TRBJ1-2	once	CASSLQQGTGGYTF	TGTGCCAGCAGCTTACAACAGGGAACGGGCGGCTACACCTTC
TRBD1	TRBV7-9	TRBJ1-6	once	CASSPRSGTGFSPLHF	TGTGCCAGCAGCCCCCGATCGGGGACAGGGTTTTCACCCCTCCACTTT
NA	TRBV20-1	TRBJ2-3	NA	CSASPSQWGRVGDTQYF	TGCAGTGCTAGTCCCTCCCAGTGGGGAAGGGTGGGAGATACGCAGTATTTT
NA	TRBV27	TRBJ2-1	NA	CASSFLGAYNEQFF	TGTGCCAGCAGTTTTTTGGGGGCCTACAATGAGCAGTTCTTC
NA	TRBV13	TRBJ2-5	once	CASSLARSLETQYF	TGTGCCAGCAGTCTGGCGCGTAGCCTAGAGACCCAGTACTTC
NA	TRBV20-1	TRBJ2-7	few	CRKRPRTAIYEQYF	TGCAGAAAGAGACCGCGGACAGCCATCTACGAGCAGTACTTC
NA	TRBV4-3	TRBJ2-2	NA	CASSQLALANTGELFF	TGCGCCAGCAGCCAATTAGCCCTAGCGAACACCGGGGAGCTGTTTTTT
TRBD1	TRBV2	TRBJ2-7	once	CASTDLGTGDGPQYF	TGTGCCAGCACTGATCTCGGGACAGGGGACGGACCGCAGTACTTC
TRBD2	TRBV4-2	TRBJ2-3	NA	CASSQAQASGGSTDTQYF	TGTGCCAGCAGCCAAGCTCAGGCTAGCGGGGGAAGCACAGATACGCAGTATTTT
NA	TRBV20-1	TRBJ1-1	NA	CSANRVDDTEAFF	TGCAGTGCCAACAGGGTTGACGACACTGAAGCTTTCTTT
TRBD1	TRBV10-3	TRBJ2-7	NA	CAISEPDRASYEQYF	TGTGCCATCAGTGAGCCCGACAGGGCGTCCTACGAGCAGTACTTC
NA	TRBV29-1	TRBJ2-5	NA	CSVGRPNQETQYF	TGCAGCGTTGGACGGCCCAACCAAGAGACCCAGTACTTC
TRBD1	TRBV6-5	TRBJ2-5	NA	CASSPDRGRQTQYF	TGTGCCAGCAGTCCCGACAGGGGGCGGCAGACCCAGTACTTC
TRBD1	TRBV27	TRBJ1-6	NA	CASSSGTAYNSPLHF	TGTGCCAGCAGTTCCGGGACAGCCTATAATTCACCCCTCCACTTT
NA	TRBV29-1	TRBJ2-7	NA	CSVGSDGSYEQYF	TGCAGCGTTGGCTCTGACGGCTCCTACGAGCAGTACTTC
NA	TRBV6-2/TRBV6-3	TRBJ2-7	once	CASSFSGEREQYF	TGTGCCAGCAGCTTCTCAGGGGAGCGCGAGCAGTACTTC
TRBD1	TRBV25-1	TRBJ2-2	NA	CASSEGDRLTGELFF	TGTGCCAGCAGTGAAGGGGACAGACTGACCGGGGAGCTGTTTTTT
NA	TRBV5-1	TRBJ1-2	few	CASSLGDVDYGYTF	TGCGCCAGCAGCCTAGGGGATGTGGACTATGGCTACACCTTC
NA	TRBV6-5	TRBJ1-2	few	CASSSNIYGYTF	TGTGCCAGCAGTTCAAACATCTATGGCTACACCTTC
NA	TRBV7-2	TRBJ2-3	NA	CASQDTGPDTQYF	TGTGCCAGCCAGGATACGGGGCCAGATACGCAGTATTTT
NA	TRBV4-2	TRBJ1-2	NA	CASSQDLGNQGYTF	TGTGCCAGCAGCCAAGATCTGGGGAACCAGGGCTACACCTTC
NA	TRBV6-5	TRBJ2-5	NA	CASSYSRGLRETQYF	TGTGCCAGCAGTTACTCTAGAGGGCTTAGGGAGACCCAGTACTTC
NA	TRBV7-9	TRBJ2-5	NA	CASSLLREQETQYF	TGTGCCAGCAGCTTATTACGGGAACAAGAGACCCAGTACTTC
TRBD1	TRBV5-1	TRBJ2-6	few	CASSLGQGFSGANVLTF	TGCGCCAGCAGCCTGGGACAGGGATTCTCTGGGGCCAACGTCCTGACTTTC
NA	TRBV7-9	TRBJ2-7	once	CASGPDGGSYEQYF	TGTGCCAGCGGCCCGGACGGAGGATCCTACGAGCAGTACTTC
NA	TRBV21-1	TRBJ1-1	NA	CASSKLRGCTEAFF	TGTGCCAGCAGCAAATTGCGGGGGTGCACTGAAGCTTTCTTT
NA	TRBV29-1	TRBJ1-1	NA	CSVWTPSEAFF	TGCAGCGTGTGGACACCATCCGAAGCTTTCTTT
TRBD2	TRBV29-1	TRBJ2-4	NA	CSVEGGLEDIQYF	TGCAGCGTTGAAGGGGGACTAGAGGACATTCAGTACTTC
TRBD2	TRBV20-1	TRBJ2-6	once	CSAPEDGGRGGANVLTF	TGCAGTGCTCCAGAGGACGGGGGGAGAGGTGGGGCCAACGTCCTGACTTTC
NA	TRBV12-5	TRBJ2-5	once	CASARLGALQETQYF	TGTGCTAGTGCTAGACTGGGGGCCCTACAAGAGACCCAGTACTTC
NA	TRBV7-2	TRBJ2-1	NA	CASSLLRRGEQFF	TGTGCCAGCAGCTTATTGCGACGGGGTGAGCAGTTCTTC
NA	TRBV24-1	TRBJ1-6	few	CATSDLGPTNSPLHF	TGTGCCACCAGTGATTTGGGACCGACGAATTCACCCCTCCACTTT
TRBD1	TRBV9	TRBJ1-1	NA	CASSVGGQGGTEAFF	TGTGCCAGCAGCGTAGGTGGACAGGGTGGCACTGAAGCTTTCTTT
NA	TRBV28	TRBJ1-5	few	CASSSNTGRPQHF	TGTGCCAGCAGTTCCAACACAGGACGGCCCCAGCATTTT
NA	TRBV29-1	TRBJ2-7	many	CSISDSSYEQYF	TGCAGCATATCGGACAGCTCCTACGAGCAGTACTTC
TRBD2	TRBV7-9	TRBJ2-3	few	CASSLAAGTSGTDTQYF	TGTGCCAGCAGCTTAGCGGCCGGGACTAGCGGCACAGATACGCAGTATTTT
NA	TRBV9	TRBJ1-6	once	CASSGRGFSYNSPLHF	TGTGCCAGCAGCGGCCGAGGATTCTCCTATAATTCACCCCTCCACTTT
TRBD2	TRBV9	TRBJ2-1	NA	CASSVDGGVGSYNEQFF	TGTGCCAGCAGCGTCGACGGGGGGGTCGGCTCCTACAATGAGCAGTTCTTC
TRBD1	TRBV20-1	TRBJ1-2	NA	CSAPGDSSNYGYTF	TGCAGTGCCCCGGGGGACAGTTCTAACTATGGCTACACCTTC
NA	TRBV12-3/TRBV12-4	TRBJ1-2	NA	CASSPLQGVYGYTF	TGTGCCAGCAGTCCTCTACAGGGAGTCTATGGCTACACCTTC
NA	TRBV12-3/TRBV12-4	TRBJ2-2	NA	CATTENTGELFF	TGTGCCACGACGGAAAACACCGGGGAGCTGTTTTTT
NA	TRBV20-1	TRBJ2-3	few	CSATLRAGRETDTQYF	TGCAGTGCTACCCTTAGGGCGGGGCGCGAGACTGATACGCAGTATTTT
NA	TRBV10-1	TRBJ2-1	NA	CASSVGFQEQFF	TGCGCCAGCAGTGTCGGCTTCCAGGAGCAGTTCTTC
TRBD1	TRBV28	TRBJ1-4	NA	CASSAGTGDGKLFF	TGTGCCAGCAGCGCCGGGACAGGGGATGGGAAACTGTTTTTT
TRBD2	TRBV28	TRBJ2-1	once	CASSWSGGGYNEQFF	TGTGCCAGCAGCTGGAGCGGGGGGGGATACAATGAGCAGTTCTTC
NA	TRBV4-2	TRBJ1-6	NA	CASSQEWAARANSPLHF	TGTGCCAGCAGCCAAGAATGGGCCGCCCGGGCGAATTCACCCCTCCACTTT
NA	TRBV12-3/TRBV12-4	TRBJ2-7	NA	CASRLNGLSYEQYF	TGTGCCAGCAGGTTAAACGGACTCTCCTACGAGCAGTACTTC